These T cell receptor beta chains were read from a single sample in a study of T-cell reconstitution after alpha-beta-depleted transplantation in children. MiXCR, run by TCRdb on the PCR reads, gives a single entry per CDR3 protein. The repertoire has about 360,000 distinct CDR3 sequences, less than 15% of them found once; the top ten carry around 4.5%. This material consisted of PBMCs, taken from the stem cell graft. Source of these receptors: a human donor who donated a stem cell graft to a child with Fanconi anemia. CDR3s include the opening cysteine and the closing phenylalanine or tryptophan. A D gene is named only where the DNA matches it firmly. Size tells how often a clone was seen (once, few, many) or the class of an expanded clone, and some rows leave it out.

j_gene	abundance	v_gene	d_gene	CDR3nt	CDR3aa
TRBJ2-3	few	TRBV27	TRBD1	TGTGCCAGCAGTTTGAGGGGGCTCACAGATACGCAGTATTTT	CASSLRGLTDTQYF
TRBJ2-1	.	TRBV18	.	TGTGCCAGCTCACCCAAGAATGAGCAGTTCTTC	CASSPKNEQFF
TRBJ2-3	few	TRBV29-1	TRBD2	TGCAGCGTCTCCGGGCTGACTAGCCGGGCAGATACGCAGTATTTT	CSVSGLTSRADTQYF
TRBJ1-1	few	TRBV29-1	TRBD1	TGCAGCGTTTACGACAGGGTCACTGAAGCTTTCTTT	CSVYDRVTEAFF
TRBJ2-1	few	TRBV29-1	TRBD1	TGCAGCGTGGTGGGACAGGGATACAATGAGCAGTTCTTC	CSVVGQGYNEQFF
TRBJ2-7	.	TRBV5-1	TRBD2	TGCGCCAGCAGCTGGGGGACTAGCGGCTACGAGCAGTACTTC	CASSWGTSGYEQYF
TRBJ1-5	.	TRBV12-3/TRBV12-4	.	TGTGCCAGCAGCTCCATGGGGGGCGATGGCAATCAGCCCCAGCATTTT	CASSSMGGDGNQPQHF
TRBJ1-2	.	TRBV20-1	.	TGCAGTGCTAGAGATTTCGGCGGAGGATTCTATGGCTACACCTTC	CSARDFGGGFYGYTF
TRBJ1-1	few	TRBV3-1	TRBD1	TGTGCCAGCAGCCAACATAGACAGGGGGTAACTGAAGCTTTCTTT	CASSQHRQGVTEAFF
TRBJ1-1	many	TRBV9	TRBD1	TGTGCCAGCAGCGTAGCCCCTCAACAGGGGCGGGACACTGAAGCTTTCTTT	CASSVAPQQGRDTEAFF
TRBJ1-1	many	TRBV12-3/TRBV12-4	.	TGTGCCAGCAGCCCAGGGATGGGGCTCGAAACTTTCTTT	CASSPGMGLETFF
TRBJ2-6	few	TRBV6-2/TRBV6-3	.	TGTGCCAGCATACGCGCGTCTGGGGCCAACGTCCTGACTTTC	CASIRASGANVLTF
TRBJ1-1	.	TRBV4-3	.	TGCGCCAGCAGCCAAGATCTTGGGGGCGCAGGCACTGAAGCTTTCTTT	CASSQDLGGAGTEAFF
TRBJ2-3	few	TRBV5-1	.	TGCGCCAGCAGCTTACTGCCCGGCTACGAAGATACGCAGTATTTT	CASSLLPGYEDTQYF
TRBJ2-1	.	TRBV11-3	TRBD1	TGTGCCAGCAGCTCGGGACAGCAACTCACCAATGAGCAGTTCTTC	CASSSGQQLTNEQFF
TRBJ1-1	.	TRBV12-3/TRBV12-4	.	TGTGCCAGCAGTTTATCCCAGCAGAACACTGAAGCTTTCTTT	CASSLSQQNTEAFF
TRBJ1-1	few	TRBV6-1	.	TGTGCCAGCAGTGCGGAGGGAGGGTCTGAAGCTTTCTTT	CASSAEGGSEAFF
TRBJ1-1	.	TRBV7-2	.	TGTGCCAGCAGCTTAGAGTCCGGGTTTGAAGCTTTCTTT	CASSLESGFEAFF
TRBJ1-2	few	TRBV5-5	.	TGTGCCAGCAGCCGGGACTCCCGGAGGTTTGGCTACACCTTC	CASSRDSRRFGYTF
TRBJ2-5	many	TRBV18	.	TGTGCCAGCTCTCTGGCGGAGGGCCGGGAGACCCAGTACTTC	CASSLAEGRETQYF
TRBJ1-1	many	TRBV12-3/TRBV12-4	TRBD1	TGTGCCAGCAGTGACAGGGGGCGGGGGAACACTGAAGCTTTCTTT	CASSDRGRGNTEAFF
TRBJ2-1	few	TRBV9	.	TGTGCCAGCAGCGTAGAGACGGTTGGTGGCAATGAGCAGTTCTTC	CASSVETVGGNEQFF
TRBJ2-5	many	TRBV6-1	TRBD1	TGTGCCAGCAGTGTTGGGACAGGGACCCAAGAGACCCAGTACTTC	CASSVGTGTQETQYF
TRBJ1-3	.	TRBV10-3	.	TGTGCCATCAGTGACCAGGACAAAGGAAACACCATATATTTT	CAISDQDKGNTIYF
TRBJ2-2	many	TRBV5-1	TRBD2	TGCGCCAGCAGCTTGATCGGACTAGCGGTTGGCACCGGGGAGCTGTTTTTT	CASSLIGLAVGTGELFF
TRBJ2-5	.	TRBV7-4	.	TGTGCCAGCAGCTTAGGGCTGGGGATCCAAGAGACCCAGTACTTC	CASSLGLGIQETQYF
TRBJ1-1	.	TRBV5-1	TRBD1	TGCGCCAGCAGCTGGGCCGGGACAGGGGTGGCTGAAGCTTTCTTT	CASSWAGTGVAEAFF
TRBJ2-7	many	TRBV12-3/TRBV12-4	TRBD2	TGTGCCAGCGGCGGGGGGAGCGGGGGCACGTCCAACGAGCAGTACTTC	CASGGGSGGTSNEQYF
TRBJ2-1	.	TRBV12-3/TRBV12-4	.	TGTGCCAGCAGTTTAACCCCCTTGATAACTAGTTACTACAATGAGCAGTTCTTC	CASSLTPLITSYYNEQFF
TRBJ1-1	many	TRBV2	.	TGTGCCAGCAGTGAGCAAGTGAACACTGAAGCTTTCTTT	CASSEQVNTEAFF
TRBJ1-1	few	TRBV6-1	.	TGTGCCAGCAGAACGACTGGGGGCGTTACTGAAGCTTTCTTT	CASRTTGGVTEAFF
TRBJ2-5	many	TRBV20-1	.	TGCAGTGCTAGGGGTTTTTACGAGACCCAGTACTTC	CSARGFYETQYF
TRBJ2-1	few	TRBV6-1	TRBD1	TGTGCCAGCAGTCGACAGGGAAGCAATGAGCAGTTCTTC	CASSRQGSNEQFF
TRBJ2-7	many	TRBV29-1	TRBD1	TGCAGCGTTGAAGATTTGGCAGGGGGTGTCCACGAGCAGTACTTC	CSVEDLAGGVHEQYF
TRBJ1-6	few	TRBV6-2/TRBV6-3	.	TGTGCCAGCTCTACTCACGGGCCGAGGAATTCACCCCTCCACTTT	CASSTHGPRNSPLHF
TRBJ1-4	few	TRBV29-1	.	TGCAGCGTTGAAGAGACACAGGGACTATCATTTTTT	CSVEETQGLSFF
TRBJ1-1	many	TRBV6-1	TRBD1	TGTGCCAGCAGAGACCGACAGGGTCGAATGAACACTGAAGCTTTCTTT	CASRDRQGRMNTEAFF
TRBJ1-3	few	TRBV6-4	TRBD1	TGTGCCAGCACCCTTTCTGGGACAGGGGGCCGGCTGGGAGGAAACACCATATATTTT	CASTLSGTGGRLGGNTIYF